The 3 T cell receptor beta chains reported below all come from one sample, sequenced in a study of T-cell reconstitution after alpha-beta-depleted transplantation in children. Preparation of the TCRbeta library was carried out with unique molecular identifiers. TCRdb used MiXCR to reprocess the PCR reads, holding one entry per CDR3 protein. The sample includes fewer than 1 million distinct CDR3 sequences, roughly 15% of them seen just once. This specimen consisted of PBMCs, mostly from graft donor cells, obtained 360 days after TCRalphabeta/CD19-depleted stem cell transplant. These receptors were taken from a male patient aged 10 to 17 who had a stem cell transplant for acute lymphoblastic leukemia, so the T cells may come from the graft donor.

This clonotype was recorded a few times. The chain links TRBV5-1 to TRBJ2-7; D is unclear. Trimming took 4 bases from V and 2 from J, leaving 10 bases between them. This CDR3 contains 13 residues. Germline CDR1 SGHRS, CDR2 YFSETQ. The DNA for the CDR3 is TGCGCCAGCAGCCGTGTTGACCCCTACGAGCAGTACTTC. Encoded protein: CASSRVDPYEQYF.

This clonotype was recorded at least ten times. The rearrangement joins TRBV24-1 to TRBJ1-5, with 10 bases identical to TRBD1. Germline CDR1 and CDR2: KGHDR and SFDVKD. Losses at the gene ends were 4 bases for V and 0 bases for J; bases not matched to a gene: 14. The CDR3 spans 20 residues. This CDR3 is CATSDPGQGPDKYSNQPQHF. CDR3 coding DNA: TGTGCCACCAGTGACCCGGGACAGGGGCCCGACAAGTATAGCAATCAGCCCCAGCATTTT.

CDR3 bases: TGTGCCAGTAAACCCGGGACTAGGTCATCCTACGAGCAGTACTTC. Encoded protein: CASKPGTRSSYEQYF. The J gene is TRBJ2-7, the V gene TRBV27; 8 nucleotides match TRBD2. V trimming: 9 bases; J trimming: 1 base; junction bases outside the gene matches: 11. Germline V gene data show CDR1 as MNHEY and CDR2 as SMNVEV (reference sequence). The length of the CDR3 is 15 residues.